This TCR beta chain was recovered during a study of T cell changes during pregnancy in multiple sclerosis. Repertoires were generated with immunoSEQ multiplex PCR, while TCRdb's copy carries only in-frame clones and drops some. The repertoire holds around 95,000 clones, with about 91% as singletons. The CDR3 totals 16 residues. Germline V gives CDR1 SGHKS, CDR2 YYEKEE (reference sequence). V lost 1 base to trimming and J lost 4 bases; unmatched junction nucleotides: 7. In its sample, this clone was seen once. The chain has TRBV5-5 and TRBJ1-1; 10 nucleotides match TRBD1. The clonotype was recovered from a female donor in good health, enrolled as a control in a pregnancy study. This sample comprised peripheral blood, obtained after pregnancy. The CDR3 region has the DNA TGTGCCAGCAGCTTGAGGGGGGACAGGGGAGGCACTGAAGCTTTCTTT. It yields the protein CASSLRGDRGGTEAFF.